The source of this T cell receptor (beta chain) is a study of long-term antiretroviral therapy in people with HIV. Sequencing used immunoSEQ v3.0 at survey level. The method was immunoSEQ multiplex PCR; TCRdb's version includes in-frame clones alone and lacks a portion of them. The table has around 25,000 clones, around 83% seen once. This CDR3 is built from 17 residues. Trimming shortened V by 4 bases and J by 8 bases, and 22 bases separated the two germline ends. Germline V lookup: CDR1 SGHNT, CDR2 YYREEE (reference sequence). The genes are TRBV5-4 and TRBJ1-6, with TRBD1 as a possible D gene (6 bases). The material sequenced was unsorted PBMCs, taken 3 years after starting antiretroviral therapy. The clonotype comes from a man aged 18-30 years with HIV. This chain's CDR3 is CASSHAPRGRKDSPLHF. CDR3 sequence (DNA): TGTGCCAGCAGCCACGCCCCCAGGGGACGGAAGGATTCACCCCTCCACTTT.